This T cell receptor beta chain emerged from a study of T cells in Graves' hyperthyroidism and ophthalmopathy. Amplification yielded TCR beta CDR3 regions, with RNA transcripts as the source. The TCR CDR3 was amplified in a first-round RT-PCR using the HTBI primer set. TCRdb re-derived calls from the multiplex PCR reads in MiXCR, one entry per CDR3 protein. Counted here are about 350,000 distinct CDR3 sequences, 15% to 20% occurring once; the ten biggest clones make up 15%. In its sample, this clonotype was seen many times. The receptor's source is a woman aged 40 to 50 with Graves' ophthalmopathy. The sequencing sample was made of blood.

The CDR3 loop reads CASSLNTGPGNTIYF. CDR3 nucleotides: TGTGCCAGCAGCTTAAATACAGGGCCCGGAAACACCATATATTTT. J is TRBJ1-3 and V is TRBV7-8; tentative D call: TRBD1 (6 bases). The length of the CDR3 is 15 residues. V lost 2 bases, J lost 4 bases, and 12 bases lay in between. Germline lookup yields CDR1 SGHVS and CDR2 FQNEAQ. Full variable domain (remainder filled in from reference TRBV7-8 and TRBJ1-3): GAGVSQSPRYKVAKRGQDVALRCDPISGHVSLFWYQQALGQGPEFLTYFQNEAQLDKSGLPSDRFFAERPEGSVSTLKIQRTQQEDSAVYLCASSLNTGPGNTIYFGEGSWLTVV.